The following is a T cell receptor beta chain sequence with its context. Its binding antigen is unknown. Base qualities were left out, and no much larger clone turns up one base away. The data were obtained in a study of cytomegalovirus exposure and HLA in healthy donors (dated 2017 in TCRdb). For context, the study as a whole: A later analysis indicated that the roughly 130 validation repertoires were generated on the platform also employed for the roughly 650 repertoires of the first cohort. To predict cytomegalovirus infection status, the study combined high-throughput TCR immunosequencing, statistical association of individual TCRs with disease status, and machine learning. The aim of the study was to test whether cataloging public T cell receptors could identify signatures of past pathogen exposure. Along with the approximately 700-subject first cohort, a separate validation cohort of over 90 different subjects was used.

Libraries were prepared through the immunoSEQ multiplex PCR assay. The authors' pipeline ran thus. A statistical classification framework was developed to diagnose cytomegalovirus status using the catalog of TCR beta chain sequences. TCRdb re-hosts the immuneACCESS table, in-frame sequences only. Its copies lack some clones; in the studies checked, an unresolved V gene accounts for under half of them, and the cause for the rest is not known. V and J calls and clone size follow that table, whereas D and trimming were derived from the DNA. The sample table holds 170,000 or so clones, of which around 85% were seen once. The ten most abundant clones make up 15% to 20% of the sample. According to the germline V gene (reference sequence), CDR1 reads PRHDT and CDR2 reads FYEKMQ. The CDR3 numbers 12 residues from cysteine through phenylalanine. CDR3 DNA is the only sequence kept; it has 36 bases, read in frame from the first base. V loses 6 bases at its end and J loses 9 bases; junction bases beyond the gene matches: 5.

The donors were included in the validation cohort of approximately 130 subjects, a group kept apart from the 666-subject first cohort. General findings and caveats noted by the study authors: In vitro tests confirmed that a few of the cytomegalovirus-associated TCR beta chains recognize cytomegalovirus antigens. In both the original and validation cohorts, the classifier was reported to diagnose cytomegalovirus status with high specificity and sensitivity. All 130 or so repertoires were used to score co-occurrence in the validation cohort in a later analysis, because that analysis had no HLA typing for the cohort. In a later analysis, TCRs clustered in the first cohort were found to also tend to co-occur in the roughly 120 validation repertoires, with 94% of cluster scores above 0. In the study, approximately 160 TCR beta chains were listed as associated with cytomegalovirus. Across donors, most TCR sequences were observed very rarely, whereas some public TCRs were present in many individuals. It was suggested by the authors that the approach could potentially be generalized to other disease states and immunological phenotypes.

The chain is assembled from TRBV13 and TRBJ2-1; a stretch of 7 junction bases matches TRBD2. This receptor was taken from a man aged 18 to 29 in good health and CMV-seropositive. The material sequenced was PBMCs. The CDR3 protein: CASRPSGGEQFF. The bases read TGTGCCAGCAGGCCTAGCGGCGGTGAGCAGTTCTTC.